The source of this T cell receptor beta chain is a study of regulatory T cells in long-lasting Graves disease. This clonotype has at least ten counts. As for time point: newly diagnosed GD, antithyroid drugs for less than 3 months. The TCR library was made from RNA extracted from PBMCs. The germline V gene has CDR1 SNHLY and CDR2 FYNNEI. With V trimmed by 5 bases and J by 0 bases, 1 base remained unmatched. This CDR3 has 14 amino acids. Arm-PCR of CDR3 regions with iRepertoire HTBI primers generated TCR beta libraries. TCRdb recomputed calls from the multiplex PCR reads with MiXCR, one row per CDR3 protein. The table records roughly 380,000 distinct CDR3 sequences, 16% of them present only once. These data were also filed under a second study, of T cells in Graves' hyperthyroidism and ophthalmopathy.

The chain combines TRBV2 with TRBJ1-3; 7 bases are shared with TRBD1. Specimen: peripheral blood mononuclear cells (PBMCs), collected at new diagnosis, from a patient treated with antithyroid drugs. This TCR was sampled from a man aged 35 to 55 with Graves disease. This chain's CDR3 is CASSTGVSGNTIYF. The CDR3 DNA follows: TGTGCCAGCAGTACAGGGGTCTCTGGAAACACCATATATTTT. The full variable domain, rest sourced from reference TRBV2 and TRBJ1-3, is EPEVTQTPSHQVTQMGQEVILRCVPISNHLYFYWYRQILGQKVEFLVSFYNNEISEKSEIFDDQFSVERPDGSNFTLKIRSTKLEDSAMYFCASSTGVSGNTIYFGEGSWLTVV.